This TCR beta chain was sequenced in a study of blood T cell repertoires in COVID-19. CDR1 is SQVTM, CDR2 ANQGSEA, per germline. The CDR3 contains 13 residues. The V gene lost 5 bases and the J gene lost 2 bases, with 9 bases spanning the gap. This clone was counted a single time. Sequencing used immunoSEQ multiplex PCR; TCRdb keeps in-frame clones, though not all of them. The data contain about 47,000 clones, around 90% of them singletons. Sample: peripheral blood. This sequence originates from a man aged 45-65 years with active COVID-19. This chain uses TRBV29-1 with TRBJ1-4, with D uncertain. The chain's CDR3 is CSVYTGTNEKLFF. Written as DNA, the CDR3 is TGCAGCGTTTATACGGGGACTAATGAAAAACTGTTTTTT.